This T cell receptor (beta chain) was obtained from a study of T-cell memory formation after mild COVID-19. Study at large: Clusters of TCRs were largely donor specific. Study-wide findings and caveats: Day 15 to 85 contractors were CD4/CD8 balanced; later expanders leaned CD4+. Memory sampled before infection contained some responding clones, suggesting cross-reactive memory joined.

The sample holds a few counts of this clonotype. Its matching antigen is unknown. Looked up from germline, CDR1 is MDHEN and CDR2 is SYDVKM. The V gene end was trimmed by 3 bases and the J gene end by 4 bases; junction bases not matched to a gene: 11. There are 16 residues in the CDR3. 5'RACE with constant-segment primers built TCRalpha and TCRbeta cDNA libraries with UMIs. In TCRdb, the 5' RACE reads were re-called with MiXCR into one record per CDR3 protein. The sample has nearly 350,000 distinct CDR3 sequences; around 13% are singletons. The receptor was derived from a man between 18 and 35 years old who had mild COVID-19 (a few samples of this study predate the infection). Cell type and time point are not known. This chain links TRBV28 with TRBJ2-7; 8 bases agree with TRBD1. Sequencing was done on a sample of PBMCs or a T cell subset sorted from them (not recorded which). CDR3: CASSFGSRTGHYEQYV. The CDR3, as DNA: TGTGCCAGCAGTTTCGGTAGTCGGACAGGGCATTACGAGCAGTACGTC.